Listed below are T cell receptor beta chains from one sample, sequenced in a study of shared clonotypes between healthy human individuals. Generated by immunoSEQ multiplex PCR, the TCRdb table keeps only in-frame clones and is missing some. The data show around 690,000 clones, 80% to 95% seen once. Material: memory CD8+ T cells from PBMCs. The receptors originated from a young man in good health. Some clones in this sample may be carry-over from other donors' samples. The CDR3 runs from the conserved cysteine through the conserved F or W.

TRBV6-4	15	TRBJ2-1	CASSALGVVRDEQFF
TRBV6-5	15	TRBJ1-5	CASGLSGTPNQPQHF
TRBV27	14	TRBJ2-5	CASSRKASWETQYF
TRBV5-1	15	TRBJ1-4	CASSLNRPYNEKLFF
TRBV11-2	11	TRBJ2-7	CASSQTREQYF
TRBV5-1	14	TRBJ2-7	CASSLEAGPYEQYF
TRBV7-2	13	TRBJ2-7	CASSLDYSGEQYF
TRBV6-6	13	TRBJ2-7	CASSYSGVDEQYF
TRBV28	13	TRBJ2-7	CASSADEGYEQYF
TRBV4-3	15	TRBJ2-2	CASSQDRRSTGELFF
TRBV27	13	TRBJ2-7	CASNPTRGYEQYF
TRBV27	15	TRBJ2-3	CASSPWVGGTDTQYF
TRBV2	14	TRBJ2-7	CASIIGGASLEQYF
TRBV28	14	TRBJ2-7	CASRGTGTSYEQYF
TRBV19	15	TRBJ2-1	CASSMGLAALAEQFF
TRBV6-6	16	TRBJ2-2	CASSYTLRTNTGELFF
TRBV7-8	10	TRBJ2-7	CASSDYEQYF
TRBV6-1	14	TRBJ2-7	CASSERGQVYEQYF
TRBV5-6	13	TRBJ2-5	CASSLAGGETQYF
TRBV10-3	12	TRBJ1-1	CASWGLEGEAFF
TRBV6-5	15	TRBJ2-7	CASSPRGGSVYEQYF
TRBV7-2	15	TRBJ2-7	CASSWTSGTSYEQYF
TRBV5-8	16	TRBJ1-4	CASSLQGAIANEKLFF
TRBV7-9	14	TRBJ1-5	CASSGQGGNQPQHF
TRBV27	10	TRBJ2-1	CASGNNEQFF
TRBV18	15	TRBJ1-1	CASSPSSGHNTEAFF
TRBV4-1	13	TRBJ2-5	CASSQDAGETQYF
TRBV2	14	TRBJ1-1	CASRDGRRITEAFF